Presented here are 28 T cell receptor beta chains from one specimen sequenced in a study of blood T cell repertoires in COVID-19. The method was immunoSEQ multiplex PCR; TCRdb's version includes in-frame clones alone and lacks a portion of them. The table lists some 200,000 clones, roughly 77% of them singletons. Sequencing input: PBMCs or T cells enriched from blood (not recorded which). Receptors originate from a man in his forties who had recovered from COVID-19.

This sequence joins TRBV30 and TRBJ1-5; D call uncertain. The germline V and J ends were trimmed by 4 bases and 0 bases, with 19 bases remaining between them. This CDR3 is 17 amino acids long. The V gene's germline CDR1 is GTSNPN and CDR2 SVGIG (reference sequence). The CDR3 region is CAWKADRGEYSNQPQHF. The CDR3 coding sequence is TGTGCCTGGAAGGCGGACCGGGGAGAGTATAGCAATCAGCCCCAGCATTTT.

This chain connects TRBV15 to TRBJ2-3; D unresolved. Trimming removed 0 bases from V and 3 bases from J, with 7 bases in between. CDR3 length equals 14 residues. The germline V gene encodes CDR1 LNHNV and CDR2 YYDKDF (reference sequence). The CDR3 DNA follows: TGTGCCACCAGCAGAGATTACGGGACAGATACGCAGTATTTT. It translates to CATSRDYGTDTQYF.

The genes are TRBV2 and TRBJ2-1; TRBD2 aligns across 13 bases. Germline CDR1 is SNHLY and CDR2 is FYNNEI. CDR3 size: 16 residues. The V and J ends lost 5 bases and 10 bases, in that order; junction bases with no gene match: 11. CDR3 amino acids: CASSPRRTSGGVEQFF. The DNA for the CDR3 is TGTGCCAGCAGTCCCCGCAGGACTAGCGGGGGAGTAGAGCAGTTCTTC.

The chain combines TRBV24-1 with TRBJ1-5; the match to TRBD1 covers 7 bases. This CDR3 contains 14 residues. V lost 6 bases to trimming and J lost 4 bases; unmatched junction nucleotides: 5. Germline CDR1 KGHDR, CDR2 SFDVKD. The DNA for the CDR3 is TGTGCCACCAGTAGAAGGGGGCAGAATCAGCCCCAGCATTTT. This codes for CATSRRGQNQPQHF.

The chain joins TRBV28 to TRBJ1-5; D not certain. Germline CDR1 is MDHEN and CDR2 is SYDVKM. The CDR3 covers 15 residues. The V end was cut by 8 bases, the J end by 1 base, with 15 bases between. In DNA, the CDR3 is TGTGCCAGCGGTACAGTTTCCCTAAGCAATCAGCCCCAGCATTTT. As protein: CASGTVSLSNQPQHF.

The chain joins TRBV19 to TRBJ2-2, with TRBD2 matching 9 bases. V lost 4 bases, J lost 2 bases, and 2 bases stayed unmatched. The CDR3 sequence is 15 residues long. CDR1 and CDR2 (germline): LNHDA, SQIVND (reference sequence). The CDR3 DNA is TGTGCCAGTAGTACTAGCGGGGTTAACACCGGGGAGCTGTTTTTT. It codes for CASSTSGVNTGELFF.

V usage is TRBV30 and J usage is TRBJ2-6; 10 positions agree with TRBD1. Germline trimming cut 4 bases from V and 0 bases from J; bases unmatched to any gene: 3. Germline lookup yields CDR1 GTSNPN and CDR2 SVGIG (reference sequence). The CDR3 is made up of 16 amino acids. CDR3 sequence reads: CAWKGQGISGANVLTF. The CDR3 DNA sequence: TGTGCCTGGAAGGGACAGGGGATCTCTGGGGCCAACGTCCTGACTTTC.

V and J are TRBV24-1 and TRBJ2-3; TRBD2 matches 7 bases. V shed 3 bases, J shed 0 bases, and the junction held 5 bases outside the gene matches. Germline V gives CDR1 KGHDR, CDR2 SFDVKD. The CDR3 has 16 amino acids. The CDR3 reads CATSDPSGASTDTQYF. In DNA, the CDR3 is TGTGCCACCAGTGATCCCAGCGGGGCCAGCACAGATACGCAGTATTTT.

This clone is a singleton in its sample. Here the CDR3 DNA reads TGTGCCAGCAGCTTAGGTGCGGGCCTTACAGGGGCAGGGTCCCAGCATTTT. Its protein product is CASSLGAGLTGAGSQHF. The chain is built from TRBV7-6 and TRBJ1-5; 7 nucleotides align to TRBD1. The trim removed 1 base at V and 11 bases at J, leaving 17 bases unmatched. In germline, CDR1 is SGHVS, CDR2 FNYEAQ. The CDR3 has 17 residues. The full variable domain, its missing parts supplied by reference TRBV7-6 and TRBJ1-5, is GAGVSQSPRYKVTKRGQDVALRCDPISGHVSLYWYRQALGQGPEFLTYFNYEAQQDKSGLPNDRFSAERPEGSISTLTIQRTEQRDSAMYRCASSLGAGLTGAGSQHFGDGTRLSIL.

The chain links TRBV11-2 to TRBJ2-5, with D perhaps matching TRBD1 (7 bases). V lost 6 bases to trimming and J lost 5 bases, with 19 bases between them. The germline CDR1 and CDR2 sequences are SGHAT and FQNNGV. The CDR3 covers 15 residues. The CDR3 nucleotides are TGTGCCAGCAGAACTATAACAGGGGCGGGGGAGACCCAGTACTTC. It encodes CASRTITGAGETQYF.

This clone showed up just once. This chain connects TRBV9 to TRBJ1-5; the D is unclear. Trimming stripped 0 bases from V and 0 bases from J, with 7 bases between. This CDR3 has 15 residues. CDR1 and CDR2 (germline): SGDLS, YYNGEE. The CDR3: CASSVGVYSNQPQHF. CDR3 nucleotides: TGTGCCAGCAGCGTAGGAGTTTATAGCAATCAGCCCCAGCATTTT.

The rearrangement links TRBV29-1 to TRBJ2-2, with D maybe TRBD2 (6 bases). Germline V gives CDR1 SQVTM, CDR2 ANQGSEA. Trimming took off 8 bases at V and 6 bases at J, with 22 bases between the two ends. This CDR3 is 15 amino acids long. The CDR3 DNA reads as TGCAGCACTGCCTCGGGGGTAGGGTTTTCCGGGGAGCTGTTTTTT. Protein product: CSTASGVGFSGELFF.

The rearrangement uses TRBV27 and TRBJ1-5, with 9 bases aligning to TRBD1. CDR3 size: 15 residues. The V gene's germline CDR1 is MNHEY and CDR2 SMNVEV (reference sequence). Losses at the gene ends were 6 bases for V and 3 bases for J; bases not matched to a gene: 6. CDR3 in amino acids: CASRFTGGVNQPQHF. The CDR3 DNA sequence: TGTGCCAGCAGATTTACAGGGGGCGTCAATCAGCCCCAGCATTTT.

The gene calls are TRBV5-6 and TRBJ1-3; tentative D call: TRBD1 (5 bases). The CDR3 has 12 residues. Germline V gives CDR1 SGHDT, CDR2 YYEEEE. V dropped 2 bases and J dropped 6 bases, with 6 bases sitting between them. The CDR3 DNA is TGTGCCAGCAGCTTAGGGGCAAACACCATATATTTT. Protein: CASSLGANTIYF.

The CDR3 DNA reads as TGTGCCAGCACCCCTAGTTGGATTGAGGACACTGAAGCTTTCTTT. The encoded protein is CASTPSWIEDTEAFF. V is TRBV6-5 and J is TRBJ1-1; D gene unclear. The V and J ends lost 7 bases and 3 bases respectively, with 18 bases between them. CDR1 and CDR2 (germline): MNHEY, SVGAGI. The CDR3 is made up of 15 amino acids.

This CDR3 is CASSEHRAGKNSPLHF. In nucleotides, the CDR3 is TGCGCCAGCAGTGAGCATAGGGCAGGGAAGAATTCACCCCTCCACTTT. The chain uses TRBV10-2 and TRBJ1-6; TRBD1 might be the D (5 bases). The CDR3 sequence is 16 residues long. Germline V gives CDR1 WSHSY, CDR2 SAAADI. The V end was cut by 2 bases, the J end by 7 bases, with 15 bases between.

The rearrangement links TRBV9 to TRBJ2-5, with TRBD2 matching over 7 bases. V shed 2 bases, J shed 1 base, and the junction held 8 bases outside the gene matches. This CDR3 region has 16 residues. CDR1 is SGDLS and CDR2 is YYNGEE in the germline V gene. CDR3 sequence reads: CASSVGSGRFQETQYF. CDR3 DNA sequence: TGTGCCAGCAGCGTTGGTAGCGGGCGGTTCCAAGAGACCCAGTACTTC. The variable domain in full, completed from reference TRBV9 and TRBJ2-5, reads DSGVTQTPKHLITATGQRVTLRCSPRSGDLSVYWYQQSLDQGLQFLIQYYNGEERAKGNILERFSAQQFPDLHSELNLSSLELGDSALYFCASSVGSGRFQETQYFGPGTRLLVL.

The chain links TRBV2 to TRBJ1-2, with TRBD1 identical over 7 bases. Germline V gives CDR1 SNHLY, CDR2 FYNNEI. Trimming took 5 bases from V and 1 from J; bases not matched to a gene: 4. This CDR3 has 14 residues. The CDR3 spells CASSWTGHNYGYTF. In DNA form, the CDR3 reads TGTGCCAGCAGTTGGACAGGCCATAACTATGGCTACACCTTC.

The chain links TRBV19 to TRBJ2-1, with TRBD2 matching over 13 bases. Germline CDR1 is LNHDA and CDR2 is SQIVND (reference sequence). The ends lost 5 bases at V and 5 bases at J; junction bases unmatched: 12. This CDR3 comprises 18 residues. The chain's CDR3 is CASSLNDLGTSGNNEQFF. The CDR3 bases are TGTGCCAGTAGTCTCAACGATCTCGGGACTAGCGGGAACAATGAGCAGTTCTTC.

The chain couples TRBV6-6 to TRBJ1-1, with TRBD1 matching over 8 bases. From germline, CDR1 is MNHNY and CDR2 SVGAGI (reference sequence). This CDR3 contains 12 residues. The junction had 6 bases not matched to a gene; V was cut back by 5 bases and J by 10 bases. CDR3 amino acids: CASSPGGQGAFF. In DNA form, the CDR3 reads TGTGCCAGCAGTCCAGGGGGCCAGGGAGCTTTCTTT.

V gene TRBV7-9 combines with J gene TRBJ1-3; D is unresolved. The V gene lost 0 bases and the J gene lost 2 bases, with 8 bases spanning the gap. The CDR3 runs 15 residues. Germline-derived CDR1 and CDR2 are SEHNR and FQNEAQ (reference sequence). The CDR3 sequence: CASSLAGVPGNTIYF. CDR3 nucleotide sequence: TGTGCCAGCAGCTTAGCCGGGGTACCTGGAAACACCATATATTTT.

This clone was observed a single time. The chain employs TRBV6-5 and TRBJ2-5, with D possibly being TRBD1 (5 bases). V lost 7 bases to trimming and J lost 5 bases, with 14 bases between them. The germline gives CDR1 MNHEY, CDR2 SVGAGI. The CDR3 is made up of 13 amino acids. CDR3 sequence (DNA): TGTGCCAGCAAATTAGGGGTTTACGAGACCCAGTACTTC. This translates into CASKLGVYETQYF.

V and J are TRBV4-2 and TRBJ2-3; 12 bases align to TRBD2. Germline CDR1 and CDR2: LGHNA and YNFKEQ. CDR3 length: 17 residues. V lost 0 bases, J lost 6 bases, and 7 bases stayed unmatched. CDR3 loop: CASSQDRLAGGQDTQYF. DNA of the CDR3: TGTGCCAGCAGCCAAGATAGGCTAGCGGGGGGGCAGGATACGCAGTATTTT.

V gene TRBV7-9 combines with J gene TRBJ1-2; perhaps TRBD1 as D (6 bases). Trimming pared 5 bases from V and 5 bases from J, leaving 21 bases between. This CDR3 has 16 residues. CDR1 is SEHNR and CDR2 is FQNEAQ in the germline V gene (reference sequence). CDR3 in DNA: TGTGCCAGCAGCCTTTCCGGGACAAGGGGTTATTATGGCTACACCTTC. It specifies CASSLSGTRGYYGYTF.

This clone was recorded only once. The chain couples TRBV19 to TRBJ2-1; 8 bases agree with TRBD2. Germline trimming cut 6 bases from V and 7 bases from J; bases unmatched to any gene: 14. Per germline, CDR1 LNHDA and CDR2 SQIVND (reference sequence). The CDR3 has 16 amino acids. The CDR3 sequence is CASRTNSGTPRNEQFF. The CDR3 region has the DNA TGTGCCAGTAGGACGAATAGCGGGACGCCGCGGAATGAGCAGTTCTTC. Supplemented by reference TRBV19 and TRBJ2-1, the full variable domain reads DGGITQSPKYLFRKEGQNVTLSCEQNLNHDAMYWYRQDPGQGLRLIYYSQIVNDFQKGDIAEGYSVSREKKESFPLTVTSAQKNPTAFYLCASRTNSGTPRNEQFFGPGTRLTVL.

This clone turned up a few times. This sequence joins TRBV7-6 and TRBJ2-1; the match to TRBD2 covers 11 bases. The CDR3 has 17 residues. Germline lookup yields CDR1 SGHVS and CDR2 FNYEAQ. V shed 4 bases and J 2 bases; nucleotides not matched to a gene: 7. The CDR3 here is CASSSLAGGSTYNEQFF. For the CDR3, the DNA is TGTGCCAGCAGCTCCCTAGCGGGAGGAAGCACCTACAATGAGCAGTTCTTC. The full variable domain, in which reference TRBV7-6 and TRBJ2-1 provide the parts outside the CDR3, is GAGVSQSPRYKVTKRGQDVALRCDPISGHVSLYWYRQALGQGPEFLTYFNYEAQQDKSGLPNDRFSAERPEGSISTLTIQRTEQRDSAMYRCASSSLAGGSTYNEQFFGPGTRLTVL.

J is TRBJ2-1 and V is TRBV15, with 12 bases identical to TRBD2. CDR3 size: 16 residues. V was clipped by 2 bases and J by 5 bases; unmatched bases: 4. Germline-derived CDR1 and CDR2 are LNHNV and YYDKDF (reference sequence). CDR3 DNA sequence: TGTGCCACCAGCAGAACGGGACTAGCGGGTAACAATGAGCAGTTCTTC. This gives the protein CATSRTGLAGNNEQFF.

The chain combines TRBV19 with TRBJ2-7; 9 nucleotides line up with TRBD2. The CDR3 runs to 14 residues. V shed 4 bases and J 2 bases; nucleotides not matched to a gene: 3. Germline CDR1 and CDR2: LNHDA and SQIVND (reference sequence). This chain's CDR3 is CASSKASGAYEQYF. The CDR3 region has the DNA TGTGCCAGTAGTAAGGCTAGCGGGGCCTACGAGCAGTACTTC. Full variable domain (rest looked up from reference TRBV19 and TRBJ2-7): DGGITQSPKYLFRKEGQNVTLSCEQNLNHDAMYWYRQDPGQGLRLIYYSQIVNDFQKGDIAEGYSVSREKKESFPLTVTSAQKNPTAFYLCASSKASGAYEQYFGPGTRLTVT.